This T cell receptor (beta chain) came from a study of T cell changes during pregnancy in multiple sclerosis. This table comes from immunoSEQ multiplex PCR, and its TCRdb copy is limited to in-frame clones, with some not included. The data contain some 49,000 clones, around 87% of them seen just once; the ten biggest clones take up 5% to 6.5%. V was pared by 4 bases and J by 4 bases, with 5 bases of the junction left unmatched. CDR3 length: 14 amino acids. From germline, CDR1 is SGHRS and CDR2 YFSETQ. The sequence came from a female donor in good health, enrolled as a control in a pregnancy study. The chain uses TRBV5-1 and TRBJ1-3; 7 bases are shared with TRBD1. The source material was peripheral blood, sampled after pregnancy. CDR3 amino acids: CASSQTGRGNTIYF. CDR3 in DNA: TGCGCCAGCAGCCAGACAGGGAGAGGAAACACCATATATTTT. Supplemented by reference TRBV5-1 and TRBJ1-3, the full variable domain reads KAGVTQTPRYLIKTRGQQVTLSCSPISGHRSVSWYQQTPGQGLQFLFEYFSETQRNKGNFPGRFSGRQFSNSRSEMNVSTLELGDSALYLCASSQTGRGNTIYFGEGSWLTVV.